The rows below give T cell receptor beta chains drawn from one sample of a study of blood T cell repertoires in COVID-19. TCRdb's table, derived via immunoSEQ multiplex PCR, lists solely in-frame clones and lacks some. The table has about 270,000 clones, roughly 83% seen once. The sequencing sample was made of peripheral blood. All receptors come from a woman aged 80 or over with COVID-19, enrolled during active disease. Each CDR3 is given with its conserved first and last residue. A D gene is named only where the DNA matches it firmly. Clone sizes are given selectively: once, few, many, or a class where the clone is expanded.

D gene	clone size	V gene	J gene	CDR3 protein	CDR3 DNA
NA	NA	TRBV2	TRBJ1-2	CASSEEGQGGYTF	TGTGCCAGCAGTGAAGAGGGCCAGGGTGGCTACACCTTC
NA	NA	TRBV5-6	TRBJ1-1	CASSLVRGNTEAFF	TGTGCCAGCAGCTTGGTCCGGGGGAACACTGAAGCTTTCTTT
NA	NA	TRBV9	TRBJ2-1	CASSVGRGTDEQFF	TGTGCCAGCAGCGTCGGACGGGGGACCGATGAGCAGTTCTTC
TRBD1	NA	TRBV28	TRBJ1-1	CASSFTGAGTEAFF	TGTGCCAGCAGTTTCACAGGGGCGGGCACTGAAGCTTTCTTT
NA	few	TRBV5-1	TRBJ2-4	CASSLGARGGSPKNIQYF	TGCGCCAGCAGCTTGGGCGCTAGGGGGGGGTCACCCAAAAACATTCAGTACTTC
TRBD1	NA	TRBV19	TRBJ1-1	CASSSESGGSSTEAFF	TGTGCCAGTAGTTCAGAGTCAGGGGGCAGTAGCACTGAAGCTTTCTTT
TRBD1	NA	TRBV4-2	TRBJ2-2	CASSPRDRGTGELFF	TGTGCCAGCAGCCCCCGGGACAGGGGGACCGGGGAGCTGTTTTTT
NA	NA	TRBV11-1	TRBJ1-1	CASSFPGTEAFF	TGTGCCAGCAGCTTCCCGGGGACTGAAGCTTTCTTT
TRBD1	NA	TRBV13	TRBJ2-7	CASSRDRGHEQYF	TGTGCCAGCAGCCGGGACAGGGGTCACGAGCAGTACTTC
TRBD1	NA	TRBV5-4	TRBJ1-2	CAMGQGGLVYGYTF	TGTGCTATGGGACAGGGGGGACTAGTCTATGGCTACACCTTC
TRBD2	NA	TRBV3-1/TRBV3-2	TRBJ2-1	CASSRERSGLTYNEQFF	TGTGCCAGCAGCCGAGAACGTAGCGGGTTAACCTACAATGAGCAGTTCTTC
TRBD1	NA	TRBV9	TRBJ1-5	CASSVGMGQDEPQHF	TGTGCCAGCAGCGTAGGTATGGGACAGGATGAGCCCCAGCATTTT
NA	few	TRBV4-1	TRBJ2-1	CASSPDLNEQFF	TGCGCCAGCAGCCCAGACCTCAATGAGCAGTTCTTC
TRBD1	NA	TRBV2	TRBJ1-5	CASTEQGFSNQPQHF	TGTGCCAGCACCGAACAGGGGTTTAGCAATCAGCCCCAGCATTTT
NA	NA	TRBV7-3	TRBJ2-7	CASSLNRDGYEQYF	TGTGCCAGCAGCTTAAACAGGGACGGCTACGAGCAGTACTTC
NA	NA	TRBV14	TRBJ2-7	CASSQNPGGYEQYF	TGTGCCAGCAGCCAGAATCCTGGAGGCTACGAGCAGTACTTC
TRBD1	NA	TRBV28	TRBJ1-5	CASRNRGEGHQPQHF	TGTGCCAGCAGGAACAGGGGTGAGGGTCATCAGCCCCAGCATTTT
NA	NA	TRBV2	TRBJ1-2	CASRQARGYGYTF	TGTGCCAGCAGACAGGCCAGGGGCTATGGCTACACCTTC
TRBD1	NA	TRBV9	TRBJ1-2	CASSLTGGAGYTF	TGTGCCAGCAGCCTTACAGGGGGCGCAGGCTACACCTTC
NA	NA	TRBV6-5	TRBJ2-7	CASRTRDTSYEQYF	TGTGCCAGCAGGACCCGGGACACGTCCTACGAGCAGTACTTC
TRBD1	once	TRBV5-4	TRBJ2-1	CASSRDRANNEQFF	TGTGCCAGCAGCCGGGACAGGGCCAACAATGAGCAGTTCTTC
TRBD1	NA	TRBV11-2	TRBJ1-2	CASSPTGSGYGYTF	TGTGCCAGCAGCCCGACAGGGAGCGGGTATGGCTACACCTTC
NA	NA	TRBV29-1	TRBJ2-7	CSVLRNSYEQYF	TGCAGCGTCCTGCGGAACTCCTACGAGCAGTACTTC
NA	many	TRBV5-1	TRBJ1-5	CASSLVGSPGQPQHF	TGCGCCAGCAGCTTGGTCGGGAGCCCGGGGCAGCCCCAGCATTTT
NA	NA	TRBV5-1	TRBJ1-2	CASSLERGHAGYTF	TGCGCCAGCAGCTTAGAGCGGGGACATGCCGGCTACACCTTC
NA	NA	TRBV28	TRBJ1-2	CASISAQYSGYTF	TGTGCCAGCATCTCCGCACAGTACTCTGGCTACACCTTC
NA	NA	TRBV12-3/TRBV12-4	TRBJ1-1	CASSLWQATEAFF	TGTGCCAGCAGTTTATGGCAGGCCACTGAAGCTTTCTTT
TRBD2	NA	TRBV11-3	TRBJ2-1	CASSLDLRGGAVDEQFF	TGTGCCAGCAGCTTAGATCTCCGCGGGGGGGCCGTCGATGAGCAGTTCTTC
NA	NA	TRBV19	TRBJ1-5	CASSRGPQVQPQHF	TGTGCCAGTAGCCGAGGGCCGCAGGTTCAGCCCCAGCATTTT
NA	NA	TRBV19	TRBJ1-2	CASSVRTAGGYGYTF	TGTGCCAGTAGTGTCAGGACAGCTGGGGGCTATGGCTACACCTTC
TRBD1	NA	TRBV5-1	TRBJ1-2	CASETGKGGYGYTF	TGCGCCAGCGAGACAGGGAAAGGGGGCTATGGCTACACCTTC
TRBD1	NA	TRBV27	TRBJ2-3	CASRGQNTDTQYF	TGTGCCAGCAGGGGACAGAACACAGATACGCAGTATTTT
NA	NA	TRBV27	TRBJ1-2	CASSFRGFEGGYTF	TGTGCCAGCAGTTTCCGAGGGTTTGAAGGTGGCTACACCTTC
NA	few	TRBV5-8	TRBJ2-1	CASSLERYNEQFF	TGTGCCAGCAGCTTGGAACGGTACAATGAGCAGTTCTTC
TRBD2	once	TRBV5-1	TRBJ2-1	CASSLASGGWNEQFF	TGCGCCAGCAGCTTGGCTAGCGGGGGATGGAATGAGCAGTTCTTC
TRBD1	NA	TRBV5-1	TRBJ1-2	CASSGGTVDYGYTF	TGCGCCAGCAGCGGAGGGACAGTAGACTATGGCTACACCTTC
NA	NA	TRBV29-1	TRBJ2-2	CSVGPTDRNTGELFF	TGCAGCGTCGGCCCTACGGACAGGAACACCGGGGAGCTGTTTTTT
NA	NA	TRBV14	TRBJ2-3	CASSEGLTDTQYF	TGTGCCAGCAGTGAGGGCCTTACAGATACGCAGTATTTT
NA	NA	TRBV28	TRBJ2-5	CASSLGGRETQYF	TGTGCCAGCAGTTTGGGAGGTAGAGAGACCCAGTACTTC
NA	NA	TRBV12-3/TRBV12-4	TRBJ1-4	CASSRGVGEKLFF	TGTGCCAGCAGCCGCGGAGTGGGTGAAAAACTGTTTTTT
NA	NA	TRBV6-5	TRBJ1-6	CASSRQDNSPLHF	TGTGCCAGCAGTAGACAGGATAATTCACCCCTCCACTTT
TRBD1	NA	TRBV4-2	TRBJ1-2	CASSQALQGANYGYTF	TGTGCCAGCAGCCAAGCCTTACAGGGGGCAAACTATGGCTACACCTTC